This TCR beta chain was identified in a study of blood T cells in healthy people across ages. The study's findings and limits: TCR beta diversity was tightly associated with the proportion of naive T cells.

A second about 6 to 12 cycle PCR used barcoded and J-beta primers. Each CDR3 protein gets one entry after TCRdb re-called the 5' RACE reads with MiXCR. The profile shows 1.5 million to 2 million distinct CDR3 sequences, about 39% of them singletons. This clonotype showed up just a few times. Its antigen is unidentified. The CDR3 consists of 12 residues. Germline loops: CDR1 LGHDT, CDR2 YNNKEL (reference sequence). There were healthy Caucasian individuals from Russia, aged roughly 6 to 100, serving as donors. Sequencing was performed on blood. This chain joins TRBV3-1 and TRBJ2-5, with unresolved D. The J call may be in error: the DNA end matches TRBJ2-7 better. This sequence was found in a human donor in good health. The CDR3 sequence is CASSQDVGEQYF. CDR3 coding DNA: TGTGCCAGCAGCCAAGATGTAGGCGAGCAGTACTTC.